The 14 T cell receptor beta chains below come from one sample, sequenced in a study of identical twins. TCRdb re-derived calls from the 5' RACE reads in MiXCR, one entry per CDR3 protein. The sample consists of approximately 590,000 distinct CDR3 sequences, more than 9% of them appearing once. The sample was also reused in another study, on yellow fever vaccine responses in identical twins.

The sequencing input was PBMCs. The receptors originated from a woman younger than 35 in good health.

Ten or more counts support this clonotype. The chain carries TRBV7-9 and TRBJ1-4; D is uncertain. The CDR3 covers 15 residues. Germline assignment: CDR1 SEHNR and CDR2 FQNEAQ (reference sequence). The V end was cut by 5 bases, the J end by 8 bases, with 18 bases between. The CDR3 DNA reads as TGTGCCAGCAGCATAGGACTAGTGCAGGAGGAAAAACTGTTTTTT. Translation gives CASSIGLVQEEKLFF.

This clonotype was found many times. The chain joins TRBV12-3 or TRBV12-4 to TRBJ2-3; TRBD1 might be the D (5 bases). This CDR3 has 15 amino acids. V dropped 3 bases and J dropped 0 bases, with 10 bases sitting between them. In nucleotides, the CDR3 is TGTGCCAGCAGTTTTAGGGGCCTGAGCACAGATACGCAGTATTTT. Its translation is CASSFRGLSTDTQYF.

A few counts support this clonotype. CDR3 sequence: CSVVWPGTGKANEKLFF. CDR3 bases: TGCAGCGTTGTATGGCCCGGGACAGGGAAGGCTAATGAAAAACTGTTTTTT. The chain combines TRBV29-1 with TRBJ1-4, with TRBD1 matching 9 bases. The ends lost 4 bases at V and 3 bases at J; junction bases unmatched: 12. This CDR3 comprises 17 residues. The V gene's germline CDR1 is SQVTM and CDR2 ANQGSEA. Supplemented by reference TRBV29-1 and TRBJ1-4, the full variable domain reads SAVISQKPSRDICQRGTSLTIQCQVDSQVTMMFWYRQQPGQSLTLIATANQGSEATYESGFVIDKFPISRPNLTFSTLTVSNMSPEDSSIYLCSVVWPGTGKANEKLFFGSGTQLSVL.

The rearrangement links TRBV12-5 to TRBJ2-1; maybe TRBD1 (5 bases). CDR1 LGHNT and CDR2 FRNRAP come from the germline V gene. Trimming left V 0 bases short and J 5 bases short, with 14 bases between. This CDR3 contains 16 residues. CDR3: CASGLVLGARDNEQFF. The DNA of the CDR3 is TGTGCTAGTGGTTTGGTACTTGGGGCCAGGGACAATGAGCAGTTCTTC.

The chain is built from TRBV20-1 and TRBJ1-6; TRBD1 aligns across 12 bases. The germline V gene encodes CDR1 DFQATT and CDR2 SNEGSKA (reference sequence). Trimming removed 4 bases from V and 9 bases from J; junction bases left unmatched: 7. This CDR3 is built from 15 residues. The CDR3 nucleotides read TGCAGTGCTAAAACCGGGACAGGGGGCCTTTCACCCCTCCACTTT. Translation: CSAKTGTGGLSPLHF.

This clonotype was counted many times. The V call is TRBV20-1, the J call TRBJ2-5; 9 bases line up with TRBD1. This CDR3 region has 17 residues. V shed 3 bases, J shed 6 bases, and the junction held 17 bases outside the gene matches. Germline V gene sequence: CDR1 DFQATT, CDR2 SNEGSKA (reference sequence). CDR3 sequence (DNA): TGCAGTGCTAGGTTTAGATTTGAACAGGGGGCAAGAAAGACCCAGTACTTC. Residues: CSARFRFEQGARKTQYF.

The chain joins TRBV2 to TRBJ1-1; D not resolved. Trimming removed 7 bases from V and 7 bases from J, with 25 bases in between. This CDR3 spans 16 amino acids. Germline-derived CDR1 and CDR2 are SNHLY and FYNNEI. CDR3 nucleotides: TGTGCCAGCACTCGGGCGCGCAGCCTCCTCGGAATTGAAGCTTTCTTT. It is translated as CASTRARSLLGIEAFF.

V usage is TRBV29-1 and J usage is TRBJ2-1, with D perhaps assigned TRBD1 or TRBD2 (5 bases each). Trimming shortened V by 0 bases and J by 4 bases, and 16 bases separated the two germline ends. The CDR3 is 16 residues long. Germline V gene data show CDR1 as SQVTM and CDR2 as ANQGSEA. This CDR3 reads CSVEEDGTSWYNEQFF. As DNA, the CDR3 is TGCAGCGTTGAAGAAGACGGGACCTCGTGGTACAATGAGCAGTTCTTC.

V is TRBV11-3 and J is TRBJ2-1, with TRBD2 identical over 10 bases. The V segment lost 5 bases and the J segment 8 bases; nucleotides outside the gene matches: 9. The CDR3 consists of 15 residues. Germline CDR1 SGHNT, CDR2 YENEEA. CDR3 sequence reads: CASSPWLAGVDEQFF. For the CDR3, the DNA is TGTGCCAGCAGCCCTTGGCTAGCGGGAGTAGATGAGCAGTTCTTC.

This chain uses TRBV15 with TRBJ2-3; no clear D gene. CDR1 is LNHNV and CDR2 is YYDKDF in the germline V gene (reference sequence). Trimming stripped 6 bases from V and 1 base from J, with 11 bases between. CDR3 size: 14 residues. In nucleotides, the CDR3 is TGTGCCACCAGAATAAGGGCTGGCACAGATACGCAGTATTTT. Amino acid sequence: CATRIRAGTDTQYF.

This clonotype was seen more than once but under ten times. The V and J genes are TRBV12-3 or TRBV12-4 and TRBJ1-1; 8 bases fit TRBD1. J lost 4 bases, V lost 4 bases, and 23 bases had no gene match. The CDR3 runs 20 residues. CDR3 sequence reads: CASSSSALSGGYDWGTEAFF. The CDR3 DNA follows: TGTGCCAGCAGTTCTTCTGCCCTATCAGGGGGCTATGACTGGGGCACTGAAGCTTTCTTT.

This sequence joins TRBV7-9 and TRBJ1-1; D uncertain. The CDR3 sequence is 12 residues long. V was clipped by 5 bases and J by 8 bases, with 12 bases between them. CDR1 and CDR2 (germline): SEHNR, FQNEAQ (reference sequence). The chain's CDR3 is CASSQIPGEAFF. In nucleotides, the CDR3 is TGTGCCAGCAGCCAAATTCCGGGGGAAGCTTTCTTT. Looking up the rest from reference TRBV7-9 and TRBJ1-1 gives the full variable domain: DTGVSQNPRHKITKRGQNVTFRCDPISEHNRLYWYRQTLGQGPEFLTYFQNEAQLEKSRLLSDRFSAERPKGSFSTLEIQRTEQGDSAMYLCASSQIPGEAFFGQGTRLTVV.

This clonotype was observed many times. The V call is TRBV20-1, the J call TRBJ2-3, with 7 bases that match TRBD1. V gave up 6 bases and J gave up 4 bases; unmatched junction bases: 4. The CDR3 is 12 amino acids. Germline CDR1 reads DFQATT; CDR2 reads SNEGSKA (reference sequence). CDR3 coding DNA: TGCAGTGCGAGGGGGCCCTCAGATACGCAGTATTTT. Translating gives CSARGPSDTQYF.

The rearrangement joins TRBV7-8 to TRBJ1-1, with 7 nucleotides matching TRBD1. This CDR3 spans 16 amino acids. The V and J ends lost 10 bases and 4 bases, in that order; junction bases with no gene match: 18. Germline V lookup: CDR1 SGHVS, CDR2 FQNEAQ. This CDR3 reads CATNAGGLDRSTEAFF. The CDR3 DNA follows: TGTGCCACAAACGCGGGAGGACTGGACAGGAGCACTGAAGCTTTCTTT.